This record looks at one T cell receptor (beta chain) sequence and its context. The PCR made use of 60 Vbeta and 13 Jbeta primers. Measured with immunoSEQ multiplex PCR; TCRdb has only the in-frame clones, and not every one. The sample lists 150,000 to 200,000 clones, roughly 78% seen once, with 7.1% in the top ten. The length of the CDR3 is 14 residues. With 5 bases removed from V and 0 bases from J, the gap between germline ends came to 10 bases. Germline CDR1 is SEHNR and CDR2 is FQNEAQ (reference sequence). These data come from a study of cytomegalovirus exposure and HLA in healthy donors. This TCR derives from a man aged 35 to 55 in good health and CMV-seropositive. This chain joins TRBV7-9 and TRBJ1-2, with D unresolved. Sequencing input: PBMCs. The CDR3 sequence: CASSRGVANYGYTF. As DNA, the CDR3 is TGTGCCAGCAGCCGGGGAGTAGCTAACTATGGCTACACCTTC.